The T cell receptor beta chain under discussion was sequenced for a study of shared clonotypes between healthy human individuals. Study-wide points: Larger estimated richness was generally seen in naive subsets than in memory subsets.

Every one of the donors was a Caucasian adult that lived in Nashville, Tennessee. A word on this clone: What it binds is not known.

CDR1 is SGHVS and CDR2 is FNYEAQ in the germline V gene. With V trimmed by 1 base and J by 0 bases, 13 bases remained unmatched. The CDR3 spans 22 residues. Here immunoSEQ multiplex PCR was the method, and the copy in TCRdb shows in-frame clones only, minus some. The sample carries under 1,900,000 clones, 98% recorded once. The sequenced sample was naive CD4+ T cells sorted from blood. Indicated subset: CD45RA+ positively selected. V is TRBV7-6 and J is TRBJ2-6; 12 positions agree with TRBD2. The TCR originated in a young man in good health. The CDR3 here is CASSLGSLAGGTRSSGANVLTF. The CDR3 nucleotides read TGTGCCAGCAGCTTAGGTAGCCTAGCGGGAGGGACACGGAGCTCTGGGGCCAACGTCCTGACTTTC.